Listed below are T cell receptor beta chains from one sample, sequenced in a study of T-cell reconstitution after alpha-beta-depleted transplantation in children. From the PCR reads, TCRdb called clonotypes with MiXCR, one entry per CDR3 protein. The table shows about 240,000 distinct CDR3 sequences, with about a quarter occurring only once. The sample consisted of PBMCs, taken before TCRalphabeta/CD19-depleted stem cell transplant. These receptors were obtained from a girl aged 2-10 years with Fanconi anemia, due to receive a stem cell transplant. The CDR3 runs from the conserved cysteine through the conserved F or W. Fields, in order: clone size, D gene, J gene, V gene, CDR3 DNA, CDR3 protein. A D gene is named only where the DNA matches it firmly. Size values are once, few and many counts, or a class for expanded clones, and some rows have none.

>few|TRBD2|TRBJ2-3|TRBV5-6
TGTGCCAGCAGCCGACTAGCGGGGGGGTTGGCAGATACGCAGTATTTT
CASSRLAGGLADTQYF
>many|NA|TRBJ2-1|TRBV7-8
TGTGCCAGCAGTCGCCCAGGCCCCCGCAATGAGCAGTTCTTC
CASSRPGPRNEQFF
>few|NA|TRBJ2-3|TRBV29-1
TGCAGCGTTGCACCGTCGGTCACAGATACGCAGTATTTT
CSVAPSVTDTQYF
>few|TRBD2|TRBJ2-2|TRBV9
TGTGCCAGCAGCGTCACTAGCGGTTATACCGGGGAGCTGTTTTTT
CASSVTSGYTGELFF
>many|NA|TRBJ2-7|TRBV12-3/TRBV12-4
TGTGCCAGCAGTCAATCCATCGAGCAGTACTTC
CASSQSIEQYF
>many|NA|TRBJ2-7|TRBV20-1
TGCAGTGCTAGTTACGCCGACAGTTACTCCTACGAGCAGTACTTC
CSASYADSYSYEQYF
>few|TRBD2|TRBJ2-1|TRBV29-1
TGCAGCGCGGGACTAGCATCCTACAATGAGCAGTTCTTC
CSAGLASYNEQFF
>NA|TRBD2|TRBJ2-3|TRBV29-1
TGCAGCGTTCGAGAGCACGGACTAGCGGGAGGGCTGGTGTCCCCAGATACGCAGTATTTT
CSVREHGLAGGLVSPDTQYF
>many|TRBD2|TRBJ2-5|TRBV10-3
TGTGCCATCAGTGTACGACTAGCGGGACGGGAGACCCAGTACTTC
CAISVRLAGRETQYF
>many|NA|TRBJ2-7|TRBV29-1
TGCAGCGTTGCAAAGACAGACTACGAGCAGTACTTC
CSVAKTDYEQYF
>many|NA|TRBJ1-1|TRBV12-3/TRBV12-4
TGTGCCAGCAGTTTTTGGAGATGGAACACTGAAGCTTTCTTT
CASSFWRWNTEAFF
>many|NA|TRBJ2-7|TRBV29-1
TGCAGCGTTGTCCTGGCAGGGTTTTACGAGCAGTACTTC
CSVVLAGFYEQYF
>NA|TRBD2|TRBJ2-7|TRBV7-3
TGTGCCAGCAGCTTAACCCGCGGACTAGCGGGAACCTACGAGCAGTACTTC
CASSLTRGLAGTYEQYF
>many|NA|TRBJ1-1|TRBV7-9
TGTGCCAGCAGCCCCTGGACAGTGAACACTGAAGCTTTCTTT
CASSPWTVNTEAFF
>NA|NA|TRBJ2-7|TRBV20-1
TGCAGTGCTCGACCCATCCGGGCCATTCAATCCTACGAGCAGTACTTC
CSARPIRAIQSYEQYF
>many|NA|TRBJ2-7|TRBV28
TGTGCCAGCAGTCCCCGTTTGGGTGGATCCTACGAGCAGTACTTC
CASSPRLGGSYEQYF
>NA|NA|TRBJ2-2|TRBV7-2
TGTGCCAGCAACTACGGTGGGAATGGCGGGGAGCTGTTTTTT
CASNYGGNGGELFF
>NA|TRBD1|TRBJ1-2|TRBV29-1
TGCAGCGCTCAGGGACAGGGGAGGTCCGACTATGGCTACACCTTC
CSAQGQGRSDYGYTF
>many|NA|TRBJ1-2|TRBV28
TGTGCCAGCAGTTCAAAAACCGGGCCACCGAACTATGGCTACACCTTC
CASSSKTGPPNYGYTF
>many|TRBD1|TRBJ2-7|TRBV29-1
TGCAGCGGGGGACAGGGAATCTACGAGCAGTACTTC
CSGGQGIYEQYF
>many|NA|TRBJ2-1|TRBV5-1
TGCGCCAGCAGCATAGGACCAGTGAAAGGTGAGCAGTTCTTC
CASSIGPVKGEQFF
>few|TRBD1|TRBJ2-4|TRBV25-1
TGTGCCAGCAGTGAATGGGGGACAGGGGACATTCAGTACTTC
CASSEWGTGDIQYF
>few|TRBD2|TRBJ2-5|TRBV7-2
TGTGCCACCAAATTTGCGGGGGGGCCGGAGACCCAGTACTTC
CATKFAGGPETQYF
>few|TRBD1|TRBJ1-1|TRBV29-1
TGCAGCATCTCGACAGGGCGGGACACTGAAGCTTTCTTT
CSISTGRDTEAFF
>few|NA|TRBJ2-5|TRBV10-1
TGCGCCAGCAGTGATTTAGGTGGCGAGACCCAGTACTTC
CASSDLGGETQYF
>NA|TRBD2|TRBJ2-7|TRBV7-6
TGTGCCAGCAGCTTAGTTGCAGCGGGGGGGTCGTATATTTCCTACGAGCAGTACTTC
CASSLVAAGGSYISYEQYF
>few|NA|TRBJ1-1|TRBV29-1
TGCAGCGTTGAAGACTGGGGGATTGAAGCTTTCTTT
CSVEDWGIEAFF
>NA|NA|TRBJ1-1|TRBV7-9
TGTGCCAGCAGCTTATTTGGCCCCTTAACTGAAGCTTTCTTT
CASSLFGPLTEAFF
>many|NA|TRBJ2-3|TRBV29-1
TGCAGCGTTGATGACAGACTCACAGATACGCAGTATTTT
CSVDDRLTDTQYF
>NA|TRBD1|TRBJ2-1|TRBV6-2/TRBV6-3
TGTGCCAGCAGCGGCCCGGGACAGGGGCAGTTCTTC
CASSGPGQGQFF
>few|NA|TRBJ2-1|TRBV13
TGTGCCAGCAGCTTAGGGGGCCATTGGGACAATGAGCAGTTCTTC
CASSLGGHWDNEQFF
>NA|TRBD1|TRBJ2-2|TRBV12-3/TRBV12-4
TGTGCCAGCAGTTTAGTGCCCTTCTCGGACAGGTGGCGGACCGGGGAGCTGTTTTTT
CASSLVPFSDRWRTGELFF
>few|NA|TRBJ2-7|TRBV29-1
TGCAGCGTCCTCAAACTCGGGACTTCCGTCTACGAGCAGTACTTC
CSVLKLGTSVYEQYF
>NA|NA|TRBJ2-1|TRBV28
TGTGCCAGCAGTCAACAGGCTCTGACGGGTGCCAATGAGCAGTTCTTC
CASSQQALTGANEQFF
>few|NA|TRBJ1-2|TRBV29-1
TGCAGCGTTATGGGGCACTATGGCTACACCTTC
CSVMGHYGYTF
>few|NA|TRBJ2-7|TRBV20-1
TGCAGTGCTAGCCGGGACGGAACCTACGAGCAGTACTTC
CSASRDGTYEQYF
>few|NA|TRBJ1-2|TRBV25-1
TGTGCCAGCAGTGAAATGGCCACTGGAGGCTACACCTTC
CASSEMATGGYTF
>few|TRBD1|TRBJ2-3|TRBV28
TGTGCCAGCAGTTCGGCAGGGGGAGATACGCAGTATTTT
CASSSAGGDTQYF